The source of this T cell receptor (beta chain) is a study of blood T cell repertoires in COVID-19. Study-wide background: Acute and convalescent COVID-19 samples came from the United States, Italy and Spain. Sample material is recorded as cDNA or gDNA derived from T cells, B-cell-depleted T cells, or PBMCs.

This table comes from immunoSEQ multiplex PCR, and its TCRdb copy is limited to in-frame clones, with some not included. The sample has fewer than 500,000 clones; more than 75% are singletons. The ends lost 5 bases at V and 3 bases at J; junction bases unmatched: 8. The germline V gene encodes CDR1 SEHNR and CDR2 FQNEAQ (reference sequence). The CDR3 runs 16 residues. Those enrolled, adults aged 18 to 89 years, came from some 25 US areas. The material sequenced was PBMCs or T cells enriched from blood (not recorded which). This clonotype originated in a woman aged 25 to 39 with acute COVID-19. The J gene is TRBJ2-2, the V gene TRBV7-9; 8 nucleotides align to TRBD2. The CDR3 DNA is TGTGCCAGCAGCCCCCGGGAGGGGATGCACACCGGGGAGCTGTTTTTT. It translates to CASSPREGMHTGELFF.